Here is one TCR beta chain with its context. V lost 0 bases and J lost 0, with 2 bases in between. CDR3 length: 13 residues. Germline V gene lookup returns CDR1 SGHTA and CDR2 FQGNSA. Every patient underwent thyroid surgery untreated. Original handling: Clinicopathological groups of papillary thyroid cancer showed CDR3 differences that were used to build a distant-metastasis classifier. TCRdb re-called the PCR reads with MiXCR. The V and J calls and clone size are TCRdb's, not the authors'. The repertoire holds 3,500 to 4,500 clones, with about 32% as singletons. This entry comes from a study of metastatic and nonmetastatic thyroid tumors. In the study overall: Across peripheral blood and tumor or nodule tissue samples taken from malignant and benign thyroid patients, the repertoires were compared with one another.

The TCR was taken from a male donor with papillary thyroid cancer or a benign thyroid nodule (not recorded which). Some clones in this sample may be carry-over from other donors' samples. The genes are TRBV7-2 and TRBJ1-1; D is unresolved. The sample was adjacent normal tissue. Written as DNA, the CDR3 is TGTGCCAGCAGCTTAGCCATGAACACTGAAGCTTTCTTT. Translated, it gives CASSLAMNTEAFF.